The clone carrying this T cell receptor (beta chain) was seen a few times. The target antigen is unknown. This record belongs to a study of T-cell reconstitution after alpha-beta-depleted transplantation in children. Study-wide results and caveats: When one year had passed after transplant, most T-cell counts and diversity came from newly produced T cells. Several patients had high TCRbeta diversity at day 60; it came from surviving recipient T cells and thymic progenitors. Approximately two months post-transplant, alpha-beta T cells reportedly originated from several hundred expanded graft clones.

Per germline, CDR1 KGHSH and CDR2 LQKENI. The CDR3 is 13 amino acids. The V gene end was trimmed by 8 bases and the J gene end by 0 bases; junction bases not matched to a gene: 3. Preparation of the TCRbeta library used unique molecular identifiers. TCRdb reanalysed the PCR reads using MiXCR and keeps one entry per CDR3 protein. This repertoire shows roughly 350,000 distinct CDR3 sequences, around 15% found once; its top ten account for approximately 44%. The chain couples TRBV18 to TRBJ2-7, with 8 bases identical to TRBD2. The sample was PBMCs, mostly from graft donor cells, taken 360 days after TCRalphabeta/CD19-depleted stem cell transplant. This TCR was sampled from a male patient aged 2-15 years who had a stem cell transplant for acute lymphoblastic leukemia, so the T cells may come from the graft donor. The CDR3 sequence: CASGGGSSYEQYF. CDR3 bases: TGTGCCAGCGGCGGGGGGAGCTCCTACGAGCAGTACTTC.